Listed below are T cell receptor beta chains from one sample, sequenced in a study of OX40 agonist ivuxolimab in advanced cancers. Generated by immunoSEQ multiplex PCR, the TCRdb table keeps only in-frame clones and is missing some. The sample holds more than 50,000 clones; approximately 94% are singletons and the top ten take approximately 19%. The input for sequencing was CD4+ or CD8+ T cells sorted from blood, taken in a trial of the OX40 agonist ivuxolimab. These receptors were obtained from an adult with an advanced solid tumor such as melanoma, head and neck, liver or kidney cancer. CDR3s include the opening cysteine and the closing phenylalanine or tryptophan. D genes are given only for firm matches. Rows give clone size only sometimes, using once, few, many, or a class for an expanded clone.

d_gene: NA; v_gene: TRBV27; j_gene: TRBJ2-3; abundance: NA; CDR3nt: TGTGCCAGCAGTACCTACACAGATACGCAGTATTTT; CDR3aa: CASSTYTDTQYF
d_gene: TRBD2; v_gene: TRBV2; j_gene: TRBJ2-7; abundance: NA; CDR3nt: TGTGCCACCAGAAGGGTGTCTAGCGGATCCTACGAGCAGTACTTC; CDR3aa: CATRRVSSGSYEQYF
d_gene: NA; v_gene: TRBV5-5; j_gene: TRBJ1-1; abundance: NA; CDR3nt: TGTGCCAGCAGCTTGAGCGGAACTGAAGCTTTCTTT; CDR3aa: CASSLSGTEAFF
d_gene: NA; v_gene: TRBV15; j_gene: TRBJ2-7; abundance: NA; CDR3nt: TGTGCCACCAGCAGGGGGGACGGCGCATACGAGCAGTACTTC; CDR3aa: CATSRGDGAYEQYF
d_gene: NA; v_gene: TRBV14; j_gene: TRBJ2-7; abundance: NA; CDR3nt: TGTGCCAGCAGCCAAGAGAACTCTTACAGCCGCGAGCAGTACTTC; CDR3aa: CASSQENSYSREQYF
d_gene: NA; v_gene: TRBV15; j_gene: TRBJ2-3; abundance: once; CDR3nt: TGTGCCACCAGCAGAGAACGAGCTCCTAGCACAGATACGCAGTATTTT; CDR3aa: CATSRERAPSTDTQYF
d_gene: NA; v_gene: TRBV19; j_gene: TRBJ2-2; abundance: NA; CDR3nt: TGTGCCAGTAGTATCTCTGCTAGCAGCACCGGGGAGCTGTTTTTT; CDR3aa: CASSISASSTGELFF
d_gene: NA; v_gene: TRBV27; j_gene: TRBJ1-5; abundance: NA; CDR3nt: TGTGCCAGCAGTAGTCGGCAGGGCCCTTATAGCAATCAGCCCCAGCATTTT; CDR3aa: CASSSRQGPYSNQPQHF
d_gene: NA; v_gene: TRBV19; j_gene: TRBJ2-1; abundance: NA; CDR3nt: TGTGCCAGTAGTAACCGGGACTACAATGAGCAGTTCTTC; CDR3aa: CASSNRDYNEQFF
d_gene: NA; v_gene: TRBV7-2; j_gene: TRBJ2-7; abundance: NA; CDR3nt: TGTGCCAGCAGCTTAGATGGGCGCCCTTGGGTGTACGAGCAGTACTTC; CDR3aa: CASSLDGRPWVYEQYF
d_gene: NA; v_gene: TRBV19; j_gene: TRBJ1-1; abundance: NA; CDR3nt: TGTGCCAGCCGACGGGGAATAACTGAAGCTTTCTTT; CDR3aa: CASRRGITEAFF
d_gene: TRBD2; v_gene: TRBV25-1; j_gene: TRBJ2-1; abundance: NA; CDR3nt: TGTGCCAGCGCCGGTAGCGGGAGTCTTGAGCAGTTCTTC; CDR3aa: CASAGSGSLEQFF
d_gene: TRBD2; v_gene: TRBV5-4; j_gene: TRBJ2-2; abundance: NA; CDR3nt: TGTGCCAGCAGCTGGGGACTAGCGGGGGTTGCCGGGGAGCTGTTTTTT; CDR3aa: CASSWGLAGVAGELFF
d_gene: NA; v_gene: TRBV28; j_gene: TRBJ2-7; abundance: NA; CDR3nt: TGTGCCAGCAGTGTAACAGGGTGGAAAGAGCAGTACTTC; CDR3aa: CASSVTGWKEQYF